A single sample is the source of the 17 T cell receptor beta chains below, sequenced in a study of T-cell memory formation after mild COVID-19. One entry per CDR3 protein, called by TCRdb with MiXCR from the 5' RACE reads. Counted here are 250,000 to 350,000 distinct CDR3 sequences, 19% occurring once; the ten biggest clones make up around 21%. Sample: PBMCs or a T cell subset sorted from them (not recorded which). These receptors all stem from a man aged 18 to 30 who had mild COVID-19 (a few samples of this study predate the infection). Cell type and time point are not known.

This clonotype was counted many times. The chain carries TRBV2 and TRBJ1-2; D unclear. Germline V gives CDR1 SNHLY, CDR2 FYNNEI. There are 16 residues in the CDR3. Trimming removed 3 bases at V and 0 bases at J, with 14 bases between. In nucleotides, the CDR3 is TGTGCCAGCAGTGATATCGGCCTACGGGCTAACTATGGCTACACCTTC. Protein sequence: CASSDIGLRANYGYTF.

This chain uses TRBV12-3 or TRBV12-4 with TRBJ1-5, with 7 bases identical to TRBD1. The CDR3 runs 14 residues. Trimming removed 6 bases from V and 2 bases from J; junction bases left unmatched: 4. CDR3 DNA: TGTGCCAGCAGGCAGGGGGGGGGCAATCAGCCCCAGCATTTT. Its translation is CASRQGGGNQPQHF.

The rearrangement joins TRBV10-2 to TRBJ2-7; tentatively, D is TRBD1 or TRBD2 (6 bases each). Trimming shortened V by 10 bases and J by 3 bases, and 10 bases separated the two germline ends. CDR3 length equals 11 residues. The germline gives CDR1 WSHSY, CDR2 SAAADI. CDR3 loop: CATEGGYEQYF. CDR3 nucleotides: TGCGCCACCGAGGGGGGCTACGAGCAGTACTTC.

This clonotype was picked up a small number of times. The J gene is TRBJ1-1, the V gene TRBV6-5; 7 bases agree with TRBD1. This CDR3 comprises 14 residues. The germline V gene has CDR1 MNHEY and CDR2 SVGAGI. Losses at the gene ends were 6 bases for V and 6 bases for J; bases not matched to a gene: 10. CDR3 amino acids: CASRPTGAHAEAFF. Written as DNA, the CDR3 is TGTGCCAGCAGACCTACAGGGGCGCATGCTGAAGCTTTCTTT.

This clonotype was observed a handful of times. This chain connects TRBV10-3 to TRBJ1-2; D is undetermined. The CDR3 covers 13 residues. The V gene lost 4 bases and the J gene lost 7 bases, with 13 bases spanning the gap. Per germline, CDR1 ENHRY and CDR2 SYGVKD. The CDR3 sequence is CAISGGVLSGYTF. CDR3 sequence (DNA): TGTGCCATCAGTGGTGGAGTTCTATCTGGCTACACCTTC.

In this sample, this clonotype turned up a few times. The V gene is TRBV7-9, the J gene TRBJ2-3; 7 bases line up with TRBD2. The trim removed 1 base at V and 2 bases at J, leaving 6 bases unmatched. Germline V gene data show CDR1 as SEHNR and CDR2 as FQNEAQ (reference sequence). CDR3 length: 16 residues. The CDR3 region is CASSLDGAGITDTQYF. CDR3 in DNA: TGTGCCAGCAGCTTAGACGGAGCGGGGATCACAGATACGCAGTATTTT.

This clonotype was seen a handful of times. CDR3 DNA sequence: TGCAGCGTTTCTTCGGGACTTAAAGAGACCCAGTACTTC. Amino acid sequence: CSVSSGLKETQYF. The V call is TRBV29-1, the J call TRBJ2-5; D is perhaps TRBD2 (6 bases). V was pared by 5 bases and J by 3 bases, with 13 bases between. The V gene's germline CDR1 is SQVTM and CDR2 ANQGSEA. The CDR3 runs 13 residues.

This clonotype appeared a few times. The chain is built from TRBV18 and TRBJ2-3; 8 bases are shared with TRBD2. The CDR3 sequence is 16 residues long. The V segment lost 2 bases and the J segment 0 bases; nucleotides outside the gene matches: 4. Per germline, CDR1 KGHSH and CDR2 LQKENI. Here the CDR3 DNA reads TGTGCCAGCTCACCAAGGACGGGGGGGAGCACAGATACGCAGTATTTT. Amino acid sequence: CASSPRTGGSTDTQYF. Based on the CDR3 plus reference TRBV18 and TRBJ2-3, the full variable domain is NAGVMQNPRHLVRRRGQEARLRCSPMKGHSHVYWYRQLPEEGLKFMVYLQKENIIDESGMPKERFSAEFPKEGPSILRIQQVVRGDSAAYFCASSPRTGGSTDTQYFGPGTRLTVL.

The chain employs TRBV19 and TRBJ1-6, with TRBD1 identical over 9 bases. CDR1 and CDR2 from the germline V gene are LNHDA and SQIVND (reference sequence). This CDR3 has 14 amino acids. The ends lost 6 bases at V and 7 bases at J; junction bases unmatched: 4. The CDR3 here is CASRSDRGNSPLHF. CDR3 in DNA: TGTGCCAGTAGATCGGACAGGGGCAATTCACCCCTCCACTTT.

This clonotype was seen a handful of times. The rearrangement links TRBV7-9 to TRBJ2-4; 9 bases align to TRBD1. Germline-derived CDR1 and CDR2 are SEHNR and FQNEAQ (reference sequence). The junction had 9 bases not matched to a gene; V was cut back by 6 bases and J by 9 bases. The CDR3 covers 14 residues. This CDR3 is CASSPGQGLSIQYF. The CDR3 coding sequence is TGTGCCAGCAGTCCGGGACAGGGATTAAGCATTCAGTACTTC.

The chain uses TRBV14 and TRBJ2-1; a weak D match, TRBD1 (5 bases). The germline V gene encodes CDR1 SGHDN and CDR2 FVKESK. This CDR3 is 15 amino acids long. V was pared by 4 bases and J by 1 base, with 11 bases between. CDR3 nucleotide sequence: TGTGCCAGCAGCCTCCAAGGGGCTTCCTACAATGAGCAGTTCTTC. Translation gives CASSLQGASYNEQFF.

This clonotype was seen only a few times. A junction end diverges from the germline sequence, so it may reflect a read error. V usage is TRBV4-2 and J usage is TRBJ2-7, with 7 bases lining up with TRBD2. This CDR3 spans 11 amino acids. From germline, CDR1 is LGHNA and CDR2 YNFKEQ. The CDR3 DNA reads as TGTGCCAGCAGCCAGCTGACTAGCTTACACTTC. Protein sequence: CASSQLTSLHF.

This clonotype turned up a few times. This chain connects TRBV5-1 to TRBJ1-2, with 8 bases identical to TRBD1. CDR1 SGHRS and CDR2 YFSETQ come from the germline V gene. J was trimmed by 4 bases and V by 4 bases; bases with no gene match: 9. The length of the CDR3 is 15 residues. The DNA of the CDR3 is TGCGCCAGCAGCCCACCAACCCAGGGGGCCTATGGCTACACCTTC. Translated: CASSPPTQGAYGYTF.

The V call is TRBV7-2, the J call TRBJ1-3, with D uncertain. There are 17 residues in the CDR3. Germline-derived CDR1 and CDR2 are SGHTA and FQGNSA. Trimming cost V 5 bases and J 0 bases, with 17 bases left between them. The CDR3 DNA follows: TGTGCCAGCAGCCTCGGGCCGCAGGAGTCCTCTGGAAACACCATATATTTT. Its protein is CASSLGPQESSGNTIYF.

The CDR3 coding sequence is TGCGCCAGCAGCTTAGGGGGGCCACCTCTACATCTTTACTACGAGCAGTACTTC. Translated: CASSLGGPPLHLYYEQYF. The chain links TRBV5-1 to TRBJ2-7; tentatively, D is TRBD1 or TRBD2 (6 bases each). This CDR3 spans 18 amino acids. Germline CDR1 reads SGHRS; CDR2 reads YFSETQ. Trimming took off 2 bases at V and 3 bases at J, with 24 bases between the two ends.

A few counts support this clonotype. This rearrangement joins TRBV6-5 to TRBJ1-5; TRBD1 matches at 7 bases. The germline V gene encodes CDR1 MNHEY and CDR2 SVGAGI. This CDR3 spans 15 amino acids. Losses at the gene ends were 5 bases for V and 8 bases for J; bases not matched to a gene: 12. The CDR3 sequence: CASSARGRGHEPQHF. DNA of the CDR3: TGTGCCAGCAGTGCCCGGGGGAGGGGGCATGAGCCCCAGCATTTT.

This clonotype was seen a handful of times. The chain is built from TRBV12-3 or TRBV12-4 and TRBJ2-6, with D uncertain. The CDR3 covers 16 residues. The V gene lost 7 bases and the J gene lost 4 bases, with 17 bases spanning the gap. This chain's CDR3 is CASTLGPHSGANVLTF. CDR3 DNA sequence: TGTGCCAGCACCCTGGGCCCCCACTCCGGGGCCAACGTCCTGACTTTC.